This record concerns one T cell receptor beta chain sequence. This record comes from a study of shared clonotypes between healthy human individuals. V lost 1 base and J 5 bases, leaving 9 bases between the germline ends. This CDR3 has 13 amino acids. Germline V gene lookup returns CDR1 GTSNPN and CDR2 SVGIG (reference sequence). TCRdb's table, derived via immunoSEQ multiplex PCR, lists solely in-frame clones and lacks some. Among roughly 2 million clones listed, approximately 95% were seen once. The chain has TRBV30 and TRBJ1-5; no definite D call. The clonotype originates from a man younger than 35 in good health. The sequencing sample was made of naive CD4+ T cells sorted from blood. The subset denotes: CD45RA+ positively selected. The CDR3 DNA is TGTGCCTGGAGTGATGCGTTGCATCAGCCCCAGCATTTT. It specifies CAWSDALHQPQHF.